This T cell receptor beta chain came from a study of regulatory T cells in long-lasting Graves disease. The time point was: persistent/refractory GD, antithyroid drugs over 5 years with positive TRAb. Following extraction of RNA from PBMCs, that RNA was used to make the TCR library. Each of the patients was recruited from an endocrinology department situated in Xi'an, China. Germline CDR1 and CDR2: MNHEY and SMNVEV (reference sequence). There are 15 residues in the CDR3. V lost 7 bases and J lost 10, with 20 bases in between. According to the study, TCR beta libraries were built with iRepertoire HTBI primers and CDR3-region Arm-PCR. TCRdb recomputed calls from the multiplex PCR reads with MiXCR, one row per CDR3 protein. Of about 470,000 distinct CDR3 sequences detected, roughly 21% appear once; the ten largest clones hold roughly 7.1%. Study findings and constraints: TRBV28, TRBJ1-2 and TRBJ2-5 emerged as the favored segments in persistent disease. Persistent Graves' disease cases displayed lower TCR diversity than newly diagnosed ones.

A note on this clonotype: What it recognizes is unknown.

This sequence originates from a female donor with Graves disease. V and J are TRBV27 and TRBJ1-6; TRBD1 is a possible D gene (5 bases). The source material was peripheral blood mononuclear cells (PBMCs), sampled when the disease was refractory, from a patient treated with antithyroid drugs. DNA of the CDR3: TGTGCCAGCATGGGATTGAGGGGAGAGAGGTCACCCCTCCACTTT. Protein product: CASMGLRGERSPLHF.